This is a list of T cell receptor beta chains from one sample in a study of T cells after yellow fever vaccination. TCRdb itself ran the 5' RACE reads through MiXCR, one entry per CDR3 protein. The sample consists of around 350,000 distinct CDR3 sequences, roughly 6.1% of them appearing once. The source was PBMCs, collected 5 days after the yellow fever booster vaccination. These receptors originate from a man under 40 who received the YFV17D yellow fever vaccine. CDR3s include the opening cysteine and the closing phenylalanine or tryptophan. The order of the fields is V gene, D gene, CDR3 protein. A D gene is named only where the DNA matches it firmly.

v_call: TRBV12-3/TRBV12-4
d_call: TRBD1
cdr3_aa: CASSRGTHQPQHF

v_call: TRBV30
d_call: .
cdr3_aa: CAWSWESPPFF

v_call: TRBV12-3/TRBV12-4
d_call: .
cdr3_aa: CASSFLTTIYNEQFF

v_call: TRBV24-1
d_call: .
cdr3_aa: CATSDSTYNEQFF

v_call: TRBV6-2/TRBV6-3
d_call: .
cdr3_aa: CASRTGGVNQPQHF

v_call: TRBV20-1
d_call: .
cdr3_aa: CSAFAILLAKNIQYF

v_call: TRBV7-9
d_call: .
cdr3_aa: CASSFDSKNIQYF

v_call: TRBV4-2
d_call: TRBD1
cdr3_aa: CASSQGVGQGVHEQYF

v_call: TRBV7-8
d_call: TRBD2
cdr3_aa: CASSETSGRAAGELFF

v_call: TRBV12-3/TRBV12-4
d_call: TRBD1
cdr3_aa: CASSSGRTRTGGWETQYF

v_call: TRBV27
d_call: .
cdr3_aa: CASSLVRSYEQYF